Following are 21 T cell receptor beta chains from one sample sequenced in a study of blood T cell repertoires in COVID-19. Measured with immunoSEQ multiplex PCR; TCRdb has only the in-frame clones, and not every one. The table lists about 480,000 clones, approximately 89% of them singletons, with roughly 0.9% in the top ten. Material for sequencing was peripheral blood. These receptors were collected from a man aged 18-30 years with COVID-19, enrolled during active disease.

The rearrangement joins TRBV7-9 to TRBJ1-6, with 8 bases lining up with TRBD1. The junction had 3 bases not matched to a gene; V was cut back by 0 bases and J by 8 bases. Germline V CDR1 and CDR2: SEHNR, FQNEAQ (reference sequence). There are 15 residues in the CDR3. CDR3 residues: CASSLADREYSPLHF. The CDR3 DNA reads as TGTGCCAGCAGCTTAGCGGACAGGGAGTATTCACCCCTCCACTTT.

The chain employs TRBV25-1 and TRBJ2-6; D call uncertain. V lost 7 bases and J 0 bases, leaving 10 bases between the germline ends. The CDR3 sequence is 15 residues long. Germline-derived CDR1 and CDR2 are MGHDK and SYGVNS. CDR3 amino acids: CASMRRDSGANVLTF. The CDR3, as DNA: TGTGCCAGCATGCGCCGAGACTCTGGGGCCAACGTCCTGACTTTC.

The CDR3 region is CASSRHSGTSGQETQYF. The CDR3 DNA is TGTGCCAGCAGCCGTCACTCCGGGACTAGCGGGCAAGAGACCCAGTACTTC. The chain is built from TRBV11-3 and TRBJ2-5; 12 positions match TRBD2. J was trimmed by 2 bases and V by 5 bases; bases with no gene match: 9. There are 17 residues in the CDR3. The germline gives CDR1 SGHNT, CDR2 YENEEA.

Concerning this clone itself: Other nucleotide sequences from this sample produce the same CDR3. The chain couples TRBV9 to TRBJ1-5, with TRBD1 as a possible D gene (5 bases). The germline V gene has CDR1 SGDLS and CDR2 YYNGEE. Trimming pared 0 bases from V and 4 bases from J, leaving 8 bases between. The CDR3 runs to 14 residues. The DNA of the CDR3 is TGTGCCAGCAGCGTAGGAACAGGTAATCAGCCCCAGCATTTT. Translating gives CASSVGTGNQPQHF.

Details on this clone: No conserved phenylalanine or tryptophan is present at the end of the CDR3, so a read error is the likely explanation. V gene TRBV18 combines with J gene TRBJ1-3; no reliable D call. Germline lookup yields CDR1 KGHSH and CDR2 LQKENI. This CDR3 has 15 amino acids. Trimming removed 0 bases from V and 0 bases from J, with 6 bases in between. CDR3: CASSPPVSSGNTIYI. CDR3 coding DNA: TGTGCCAGCTCACCACCGGTTAGCTCTGGAAACACCATATATATT.

A word on this clone: This specimen includes other DNA sequences encoding the same CDR3. The chain links TRBV2 to TRBJ1-2; 10 nucleotides line up with TRBD1. The CDR3 contains 13 residues. CDR1 is SNHLY, CDR2 FYNNEI, per germline. Germline trimming cut 8 bases from V and 4 bases from J; bases unmatched to any gene: 4. The CDR3 protein is CASSGQGTYGYTF. In nucleotides, the CDR3 is TGTGCCAGCTCGGGACAGGGGACCTATGGCTACACCTTC.

The J gene is TRBJ1-2, the V gene TRBV19, with a possible D match to TRBD1 (5 bases). V was pared by 7 bases and J by 2 bases, with 14 bases between. CDR1 and CDR2 (germline): LNHDA, SQIVND (reference sequence). The CDR3 loop spans 14 amino acids. The CDR3 sequence is CASTARAGNYGYTF. The DNA for the CDR3 is TGTGCCAGTACCGCTCGGGCAGGGAACTATGGCTACACCTTC.

The gene calls are TRBV6-1 and TRBJ2-2, with TRBD2 matching 9 bases. This CDR3 has 16 amino acids. Germline V gene sequence: CDR1 MNHNS, CDR2 SASEGT. After removal of 1 base from V and 4 bases from J, the junction contained 4 bases not matched to a gene. The chain's CDR3 is CASSEVAGGATGELFF. Written as DNA, the CDR3 is TGTGCCAGCAGTGAAGTGGCGGGAGGGGCCACCGGGGAGCTGTTTTTT.

J is TRBJ1-1 and V is TRBV6-5; perhaps TRBD1 as D (5 bases). Looked up from germline, CDR1 is MNHEY and CDR2 is SVGAGI. V lost 6 bases to trimming and J lost 4 bases, with 18 bases between them. This CDR3 comprises 15 residues. The CDR3 protein is CASRGGVGMATEAFF. The CDR3, as DNA: TGTGCCAGCAGGGGGGGAGTGGGAATGGCCACTGAAGCTTTCTTT.

This rearrangement joins TRBV7-8 to TRBJ2-5; D uncertain. Germline CDR1 and CDR2: SGHVS and FQNEAQ. V lost 6 bases and J 5 bases, leaving 16 bases between the germline ends. The CDR3 length is 14 residues. Here the CDR3 DNA reads TGTGCCAGCAGACGTTTGGAGTCCGTCGAGACCCAGTACTTC. Its protein product is CASRRLESVETQYF. Full variable domain (missing parts from reference TRBV7-8 and TRBJ2-5): GAGVSQSPRYKVAKRGQDVALRCDPISGHVSLFWYQQALGQGPEFLTYFQNEAQLDKSGLPSDRFFAERPEGSVSTLKIQRTQQEDSAVYLCASRRLESVETQYFGPGTRLLVL.

The chain links TRBV27 to TRBJ2-3; 9 bases line up with TRBD2. V lost 6 bases, J lost 2 bases, and 6 bases stayed unmatched. CDR1 MNHEY and CDR2 SMNVEV come from the germline V gene (reference sequence). The CDR3 sequence is 15 residues long. CDR3 nucleotides: TGTGCCAGCAGACCCGGACTAGCGATCACAGATACGCAGTATTTT. Protein sequence: CASRPGLAITDTQYF.

V usage is TRBV11-2 and J usage is TRBJ2-7; 9 bases fit TRBD2. CDR3 length: 14 residues. V was pared by 5 bases and J by 5 bases, with 7 bases of the junction left unmatched. Germline values: CDR1 SGHAT, CDR2 FQNNGV. The CDR3 sequence is CASSLLAGAHEQYF. CDR3 nucleotides: TGTGCCAGCAGCCTATTAGCGGGAGCCCACGAGCAGTACTTC.

The chain couples TRBV7-6 to TRBJ2-3, with 9 nucleotides matching TRBD2. Germline V gives CDR1 SGHVS, CDR2 FNYEAQ. The CDR3 covers 14 residues. J lost 2 bases, V lost 8 bases, and 5 bases had no gene match. As DNA, the CDR3 is TGTGCCAGCCCCAGCGGGAGGTTCACAGATACGCAGTATTTT. Amino acid sequence: CASPSGRFTDTQYF.

With regard to this clone: One junction end does not reproduce the germline sequence, and a read error may be involved. The rearrangement links TRBV4-1 to TRBJ1-6; 8 positions match TRBD1. The CDR3 runs 12 residues. CDR1 is MGHRA and CDR2 is YSYEKL in the germline V gene. The CDR3 DNA reads TGCGCCAGCAGCCAAGAGGGTCCGGGACAGGCTTTT. Translated: CASSQEGPGQAF.

The rearrangement links TRBV25-1 to TRBJ1-6; D gene unclear. The CDR3 runs to 14 residues. Between the trimmed V and J ends, which lost 2 bases and 4 bases, there was a span of 6 bases. Per germline, CDR1 MGHDK and CDR2 SYGVNS. Here the CDR3 reads CASSENQYNSPLHF. The CDR3 DNA follows: TGTGCCAGCAGTGAAAACCAGTATAATTCACCCCTCCACTTT. Using reference TRBV25-1 and TRBJ1-6 for the parts outside the CDR3, the full variable domain is EADIYQTPRYLVIGTGKKITLECSQTMGHDKMYWYQQDPGMELHLIHYSYGVNSTEKGDLSSESTVSRIRTEHFPLTLESARPSHTSQYLCASSENQYNSPLHFGNGTRLTVT.

This sequence joins TRBV5-1 and TRBJ2-7; 9 bases match TRBD1. V shed 3 bases and J 6 bases; nucleotides not matched to a gene: 7. The CDR3 spans 14 residues. The V gene's germline CDR1 is SGHRS and CDR2 YFSETQ. The chain's CDR3 is CASSSGTGLAEQYF. In DNA form, the CDR3 reads TGCGCCAGCAGCTCCGGGACAGGGTTGGCCGAGCAGTACTTC.

The rearrangement uses TRBV6-1 and TRBJ2-3; D is perhaps TRBD2 (5 bases). The CDR3 spans 13 residues. CDR1 is MNHNS and CDR2 is SASEGT in the germline V gene. Trimming cost V 5 bases and J 2 bases, with 8 bases left between them. The CDR3 here is CASSRGYTDTQYF. In nucleotides, the CDR3 is TGTGCCAGCAGTCGGGGATACACAGATACGCAGTATTTT.

CDR3: CASSLDGGRADIQYF. Here the CDR3 DNA reads TGCGCCAGCAGCTTGGACGGCGGGAGGGCCGACATTCAGTACTTC. V and J are TRBV5-1 and TRBJ2-4, with 9 bases matching TRBD2. Per the germline V gene, CDR1 is SGHRS and CDR2 is YFSETQ. This CDR3 is 15 amino acids long. Losses at the gene ends were 0 bases for V and 8 bases for J; bases not matched to a gene: 6.

This clone was observed once. This chain links TRBV2 with TRBJ2-4, with a possible D match to TRBD1 (6 bases). This CDR3 region has 15 residues. V dropped 8 bases and J dropped 4 bases, with 18 bases sitting between them. The germline V gene has CDR1 SNHLY and CDR2 FYNNEI. CDR3: CASGWDMTLKNIQYF. The CDR3 DNA reads TGTGCCAGCGGGTGGGACATGACCTTAAAAAACATTCAGTACTTC.

The gene calls are TRBV19 and TRBJ2-3; TRBD2 might be the D (5 bases). The germline V gene encodes CDR1 LNHDA and CDR2 SQIVND (reference sequence). The germline V and J ends were trimmed by 9 bases and 2 bases, with 9 bases remaining between them. The CDR3 runs 12 residues. Here the CDR3 reads CASGGFTDTQYF. The CDR3 nucleotides are TGTGCCAGCGGCGGGTTCACAGATACGCAGTATTTT.

This chain uses TRBV12-5 with TRBJ2-2; TRBD2 agrees at 11 bases. Germline CDR1 and CDR2: LGHNT and FRNRAP. V gave up 1 base and J gave up 1 base; unmatched junction bases: 8. This CDR3 is built from 19 residues. CDR3 in DNA: TGTGCTAGTGGTTTGGACCAACTCGGACTAGCGGGGAACACCGGGGAGCTGTTTTTT. Translated: CASGLDQLGLAGNTGELFF.